These 30 T cell receptor beta chains came from one sample sequenced in a study of blood T cells in healthy people across ages (dated by TCRdb to the mid-2010s). To prepare the library, 5' RACE was applied. TCRdb records Illumina HiSeq 2500 as the sequencer. A second 7 to 11 cycle PCR used a sample-barcoded 5' primer and a J-beta primer mix. TCRdb reanalyzed the raw reads on its own, using fastp at Q25 for trimming and MiXCR for clone calling, and kept in-frame beta chains. Identical CDR3 protein sequences are pooled into one entry, listed with their most common genes and DNA. The sample yields about 1.1 million distinct CDR3 sequences; approximately 38% were counted once. About an eighth of the sample is taken by the ten largest. The sample consisted of blood. The origin of the receptors is a man aged 18 to 29 in good health.

This chain connects TRBV7-9 to TRBJ1-5, with a weak D call TRBD1 (6 bases). Trimming took off 1 base at V and 2 bases at J, with 18 bases between the two ends. CDR3 size: 18 residues. Germline V gene lookup returns CDR1 SEHNR and CDR2 FQNEAQ (reference sequence). The CDR3 bases are TGTGCCAGCAGCTTAGAGGAGTCCAGGGGATGGGGCAATCAGCCCCAGCATTTT. Translation gives CASSLEESRGWGNQPQHF.

This clonotype has only a few counts. The CDR3 DNA follows: TGTGCCAGTAGGAGTCGGAACAGGGGCACTGAAGCTTTCTTT. It is translated as CASRSRNRGTEAFF. The chain has TRBV19 and TRBJ1-1; the match to TRBD1 covers 7 bases. CDR3 size: 14 residues. Germline-derived CDR1 and CDR2 are LNHDA and SQIVND (reference sequence). The V gene end was trimmed by 6 bases and the J gene end by 4 bases; junction bases not matched to a gene: 8.

In DNA, the CDR3 is TGTGCCAGCAGCGTATCGGGACAGCACACCAACACTGAAGCTTTCTTT. Its protein product is CASSVSGQHTNTEAFF. The J gene is TRBJ1-1, the V gene TRBV9; 7 bases line up with TRBD1. After removal of 1 base from V and 2 bases from J, the junction contained 8 bases not matched to a gene. The CDR3 contains 16 residues. Looked up from germline, CDR1 is SGDLS and CDR2 is YYNGEE.

As concerns this clonotype: A much more abundant neighbour one base away suggests this may be a read error. The chain is built from TRBV20-1 and TRBJ1-6; D unclear. Germline values: CDR1 DFQATT, CDR2 SNEGSKA (reference sequence). CDR3 length: 13 residues. Trimming stripped 4 bases from V and 7 bases from J, with 11 bases between. CDR3 protein: CSATRSLNSPLHF. The CDR3 DNA reads as TGCAGTGCTACTCGCAGCCTGAATTCACCCCTCCACTTT.

The V and J genes are TRBV4-3 and TRBJ1-1; D might be TRBD1 (5 bases). Trimming stripped 4 bases from V and 3 bases from J, with 15 bases between. Germline loops: CDR1 LGHNA, CDR2 YSLEER. The CDR3 consists of 15 residues. CDR3 nucleotide sequence: TGCGCCAGCAGCCCAAAACCAGGGTGGGACACTGAAGCTTTCTTT. Its protein product is CASSPKPGWDTEAFF.

This clonotype has only a few counts. The rearrangement links TRBV5-6 to TRBJ2-5; 7 positions agree with TRBD2. V was clipped by 5 bases and J by 0 bases; unmatched bases: 4. Germline V gene data show CDR1 as SGHDT and CDR2 as YYEEEE. The CDR3 runs 14 residues. The CDR3 spells CASSSSGYQETQYF. CDR3 bases: TGTGCCAGCAGTAGTAGCGGGTACCAAGAGACCCAGTACTTC.

A few counts support this clonotype. V gene TRBV7-3 combines with J gene TRBJ2-3; possibly TRBD1 or TRBD2 for D (5 bases each). CDR1 is SGHTA, CDR2 FQGTGA, per germline. The V end was cut by 1 base, the J end by 2 bases, with 7 bases between. This CDR3 region has 14 residues. The CDR3 loop reads CASSLRDHTDTQYF. The CDR3 DNA is TGTGCCAGCAGCTTAAGGGACCACACAGATACGCAGTATTTT.

The chain carries TRBV20-1 and TRBJ1-2; 7 nucleotides align to TRBD1. Per germline, CDR1 DFQATT and CDR2 SNEGSKA (reference sequence). Trimming removed 6 bases from V and 4 bases from J; junction bases left unmatched: 8. The CDR3 consists of 13 residues. In nucleotides, the CDR3 is TGCAGTGCCACCTCGGACAGGAGCTATGGCTACACCTTC. Its protein is CSATSDRSYGYTF.

The table lists this clonotype with a few counts. The chain is built from TRBV7-2 and TRBJ1-5, with D maybe TRBD1 (5 bases). The CDR3 totals 14 residues. In germline, CDR1 is SGHTA, CDR2 FQGNSA. V was shortened by 0 bases and J by 9 bases, with 12 bases between the two germline ends. The CDR3 DNA reads TGTGCCAGCAGCTTAGCGGGACTTCCCGGGCCCCAGCATTTT. It specifies CASSLAGLPGPQHF.

A few counts support this clonotype. The V and J genes are TRBV27 and TRBJ2-7; D is perhaps TRBD1 (5 bases). The CDR3 covers 14 residues. V was trimmed by 3 bases and J by 4 bases, leaving 13 bases between them. Germline V gives CDR1 MNHEY, CDR2 SMNVEV (reference sequence). CDR3 sequence (DNA): TGTGCCAGCAGTTTTAGTCCAGGGTCTTACGAGCAGTACTTC. Translated: CASSFSPGSYEQYF.

The chain recombines TRBV10-3 with TRBJ1-2; TRBD1 is a possible D gene (6 bases). This CDR3 is built from 16 residues. CDR1 ENHRY and CDR2 SYGVKD come from the germline V gene. Trimming cost V 0 bases and J 2 bases, with 13 bases left between them. The CDR3, as DNA: TGTGCCATCAGTGAGTCGAACAGGGCCCTCAACTATGGCTACACCTTC. Its protein product is CAISESNRALNYGYTF.

The J gene is TRBJ1-6, the V gene TRBV20-1, with TRBD1 as a possible D gene (5 bases). CDR3 size: 12 residues. Per germline, CDR1 DFQATT and CDR2 SNEGSKA (reference sequence). Trimming took 2 bases from V and 9 from J, leaving 8 bases between them. CDR3 in DNA: TGCAGTGCTAGACGTGGGGCTTCACCCCTCCACTTT. Residues: CSARRGASPLHF.

This clonotype turned up a few times. V is TRBV20-1 and J is TRBJ2-4; a weak D match, TRBD1 (7 bases). The CDR3 runs 12 residues. The V end was cut by 3 bases, the J end by 7 bases, with 10 bases between. Germline-derived CDR1 and CDR2 are DFQATT and SNEGSKA (reference sequence). As DNA, the CDR3 is TGCAGTGCTAGCGGAGGGGGCAACATTCAGTACTTC. It is translated as CSASGGGNIQYF.

This clonotype was counted between two and nine times. The V call is TRBV7-8, the J call TRBJ1-5; tentative D call: TRBD1 (6 bases). Trimming removed 5 bases at V and 6 bases at J, with 11 bases between. Germline-derived CDR1 and CDR2 are SGHVS and FQNEAQ. CDR3 length: 13 residues. In DNA form, the CDR3 reads TGTGCCAGCAGCGTAGGGGGTACTCAGCCCCAGCATTTT. Translated, it gives CASSVGGTQPQHF.

V is TRBV24-1 and J is TRBJ2-7, with D perhaps matching TRBD2 (5 bases). The CDR3 extends over 13 amino acids. Germline V gene data show CDR1 as KGHDR and CDR2 as SFDVKD. V was shortened by 4 bases and J by 7 bases, with 13 bases between the two germline ends. The CDR3 coding sequence is TGTGCCACCAGTGAGAGCGGTTACAATGAGCAGTACTTC. Its protein product is CATSESGYNEQYF.

DNA for the CDR3: TGCAGTGCTTCCCGGTCGGGCGAGCAGTTCTTC. Residues: CSASRSGEQFF. The chain links TRBV20-1 to TRBJ2-1; no clear D. Germline assignment: CDR1 DFQATT and CDR2 SNEGSKA (reference sequence). V lost 5 bases to trimming and J lost 10 bases, with 12 bases between them. CDR3 size: 11 residues.

This clonotype occurred many times. V usage is TRBV12-3 or TRBV12-4 and J usage is TRBJ2-4; D remains unclear. The CDR3 is 15 residues long. V was trimmed by 6 bases and J by 2 bases, leaving 14 bases between them. CDR3 sequence reads: CASSARISTKNIQYF. The CDR3 DNA follows: TGTGCCAGCAGCGCCCGAATCTCTACCAAAAACATTCAGTACTTC.

This chain joins TRBV20-1 and TRBJ2-3; 9 bases agree with TRBD2. This CDR3 is built from 14 residues. Trimming removed 3 bases from V and 3 bases from J; junction bases left unmatched: 4. Germline-derived CDR1 and CDR2 are DFQATT and SNEGSKA (reference sequence). The CDR3 DNA sequence: TGCAGTGCTAGTCCCCTAGCGGGGACAGATACGCAGTATTTT. Its protein product is CSASPLAGTDTQYF.

The genes are TRBV4-1 and TRBJ2-1, with TRBD1 as a possible D gene (5 bases). The V gene's germline CDR1 is MGHRA and CDR2 YSYEKL. This CDR3 contains 16 residues. Trimming removed 3 bases at V and 4 bases at J, with 16 bases between. CDR3 in DNA: TGCGCCAGCAGCCACCCCAGGGTTTCCCAATACAATGAGCAGTTCTTC. The encoded protein is CASSHPRVSQYNEQFF.

The sample holds one count of this clonotype. V gene TRBV7-9 combines with J gene TRBJ1-1; a weak D match, TRBD1 (6 bases). This CDR3 has 12 amino acids. Trimming removed 5 bases at V and 8 bases at J, with 12 bases between. The germline gives CDR1 SEHNR, CDR2 FQNEAQ (reference sequence). The CDR3 nucleotides read TGTGCCAGCAGCCGACAGGCAGGAGAAGCTTTCTTT. It translates to CASSRQAGEAFF.

The J gene is TRBJ1-1, the V gene TRBV9, with no clear D. Trimming removed 2 bases from V and 8 bases from J, with 10 bases in between. The CDR3 length is 12 residues. Germline V lookup: CDR1 SGDLS, CDR2 YYNGEE. In DNA form, the CDR3 reads TGTGCCAGCAGCGTTAGTCCTGGAGAAGCTTTCTTT. This sequence encodes CASSVSPGEAFF. Looking up the rest from reference TRBV9 and TRBJ1-1 gives the full variable domain: DSGVTQTPKHLITATGQRVTLRCSPRSGDLSVYWYQQSLDQGLQFLIQYYNGEERAKGNILERFSAQQFPDLHSELNLSSLELGDSALYFCASSVSPGEAFFGQGTRLTVV.

The V gene is TRBV7-2, the J gene TRBJ2-4; 14 bases match TRBD2. V lost 5 bases to trimming and J lost 0 bases; unmatched junction nucleotides: 9. CDR3 length: 19 residues. Germline values: CDR1 SGHTA, CDR2 FQGNSA. CDR3 region: CASSPRTSGGLVAKNIQYF. The CDR3 region has the DNA TGTGCCAGCAGCCCTCGGACTAGCGGGGGGTTAGTAGCCAAAAACATTCAGTACTTC.

The chain uses TRBV4-1 and TRBJ1-5; D gene uncertain. This CDR3 has 15 residues. Per the germline V gene, CDR1 is MGHRA and CDR2 is YSYEKL. The V gene lost 4 bases and the J gene lost 5 bases, with 15 bases spanning the gap. CDR3 sequence (DNA): TGCGCCAGCAGCCCGAGGAGGGATACGGATCAGCCCCAGCATTTT. Its translation: CASSPRRDTDQPQHF.

This clonotype was seen a few times. Mismatch with germline at one junction end may stem from a read error. The CDR3 spells CASSPAGNTIYF. CDR3 bases: TGTGCCAGCAGCCCCGCTGGAAACACCATATATTTT. The J gene is TRBJ1-3, the V gene TRBV4-3; D remains unclear. CDR1 LGHNA and CDR2 YSLEER come from the germline V gene. The CDR3 is made up of 12 amino acids.

The chain employs TRBV9 and TRBJ1-1, with D possibly being TRBD1 (5 bases). The V gene's germline CDR1 is SGDLS and CDR2 YYNGEE. V gave up 1 base and J gave up 5 bases, with 12 bases separating them. This CDR3 is 14 amino acids long. The CDR3 here is CASSVTRDATEAFF. CDR3 nucleotides: TGTGCCAGCAGCGTAACCCGGGACGCTACTGAAGCTTTCTTT. Full variable domain (missing parts from reference TRBV9 and TRBJ1-1): DSGVTQTPKHLITATGQRVTLRCSPRSGDLSVYWYQQSLDQGLQFLIQYYNGEERAKGNILERFSAQQFPDLHSELNLSSLELGDSALYFCASSVTRDATEAFFGQGTRLTVV.

This clonotype was recorded at least ten times. The chain is built from TRBV12-3 or TRBV12-4 and TRBJ2-1; 9 bases line up with TRBD1. Losses at the gene ends were 7 bases for V and 7 bases for J; bases not matched to a gene: 11. The CDR3 spans 15 residues. The CDR3 region is CASTSGTGIKNEQFF. The CDR3 nucleotides read TGTGCCAGCACTTCCGGGACAGGGATAAAGAATGAGCAGTTCTTC.

The J gene is TRBJ1-5, the V gene TRBV10-3; D may be TRBD1 (5 bases). V lost 4 bases and J 0 bases, leaving 13 bases between the germline ends. The germline V gene encodes CDR1 ENHRY and CDR2 SYGVKD. This CDR3 is built from 16 residues. The CDR3 nucleotides are TGTGCCATCAGTGTGGGACCGGTATATAGCAATCAGCCCCAGCATTTT. Protein sequence: CAISVGPVYSNQPQHF.

This chain links TRBV6-6 with TRBJ1-1; 7 bases fit TRBD1. This CDR3 comprises 14 residues. V lost 5 bases to trimming and J lost 6 bases; unmatched junction nucleotides: 9. Germline CDR1 is MNHNY and CDR2 is SVGAGI (reference sequence). The CDR3 nucleotides are TGTGCCAGCAGTCCTAACAGGGGTAACTCTGAAGCTTTCTTT. Its protein product is CASSPNRGNSEAFF.

On this clonotype itself: One junction end disagrees with the germline gene, perhaps due to a read error. The chain carries TRBV27 and TRBJ2-5; D unclear. Germline loops: CDR1 MNHEY, CDR2 SMNVEV (reference sequence). This CDR3 spans 14 amino acids. CDR3 coding DNA: TGTGCCCGCAGTCCACGATTCCTGGGGGAGACCCAGTACTTC. Translated: CARSPRFLGETQYF.

This clonotype was detected a few times. This chain links TRBV28 with TRBJ2-5; D uncertain. The CDR3 is 13 residues long. Germline V gene data show CDR1 as MDHEN and CDR2 as SYDVKM. Trimming stripped 5 bases from V and 7 bases from J, with 14 bases between. The CDR3: CASSLHSRGTQYF. In DNA form, the CDR3 reads TGTGCCAGCAGTCTTCATAGCCGTGGGACCCAGTACTTC.